This T cell receptor beta chain came from a study of blood T cell repertoires in COVID-19. The protocol was immunoSEQ multiplex PCR, while the TCRdb copy is restricted to in-frame clones and leaves out a portion. The table has some 190,000 clones, just over 85% seen once. Trimming stripped 0 bases from V and 7 bases from J, with 9 bases between. CDR1 MNHEY and CDR2 SMNVEV come from the germline V gene (reference sequence). This CDR3 is 13 amino acids long. Specimen: peripheral blood. The receptor was isolated from a man younger than 35 with active or convalescent COVID-19. The rearrangement joins TRBV27 to TRBJ1-2; weak D call: TRBD1 (6 bases). Here the CDR3 DNA reads TGTGCCAGCAGTTTATCCCCCAGGGGTGGCTACACCTTC. Translating gives CASSLSPRGGYTF.